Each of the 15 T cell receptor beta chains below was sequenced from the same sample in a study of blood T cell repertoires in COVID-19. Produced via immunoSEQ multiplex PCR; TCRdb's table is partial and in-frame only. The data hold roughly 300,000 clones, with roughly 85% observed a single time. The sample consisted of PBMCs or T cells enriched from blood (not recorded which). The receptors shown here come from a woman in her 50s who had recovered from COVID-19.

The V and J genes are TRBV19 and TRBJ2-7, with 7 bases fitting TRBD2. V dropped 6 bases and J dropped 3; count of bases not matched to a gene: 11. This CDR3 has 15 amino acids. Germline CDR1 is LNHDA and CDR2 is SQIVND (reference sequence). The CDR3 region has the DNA TGTGCCAGTAGCCTTACCCCGGGGAGGGACTACGAGCAGTACTTC. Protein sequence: CASSLTPGRDYEQYF.

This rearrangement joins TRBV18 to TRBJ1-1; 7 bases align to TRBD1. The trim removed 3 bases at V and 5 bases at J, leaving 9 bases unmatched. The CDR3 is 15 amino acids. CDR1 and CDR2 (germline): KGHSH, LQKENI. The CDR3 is CASSPAGGGDTEAFF. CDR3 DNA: TGTGCCAGCTCACCTGCCGGAGGGGGCGATACTGAAGCTTTCTTT. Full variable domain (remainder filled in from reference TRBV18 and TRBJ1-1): NAGVMQNPRHLVRRRGQEARLRCSPMKGHSHVYWYRQLPEEGLKFMVYLQKENIIDESGMPKERFSAEFPKEGPSILRIQQVVRGDSAAYFCASSPAGGGDTEAFFGQGTRLTVV.

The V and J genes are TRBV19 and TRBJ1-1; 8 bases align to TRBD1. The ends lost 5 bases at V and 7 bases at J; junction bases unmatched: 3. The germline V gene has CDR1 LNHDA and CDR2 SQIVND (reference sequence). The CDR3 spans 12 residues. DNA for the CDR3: TGTGCCAGTAGTCAGGGGGCCAATGAAGCTTTCTTT. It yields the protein CASSQGANEAFF. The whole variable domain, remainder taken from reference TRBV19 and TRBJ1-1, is DGGITQSPKYLFRKEGQNVTLSCEQNLNHDAMYWYRQDPGQGLRLIYYSQIVNDFQKGDIAEGYSVSREKKESFPLTVTSAQKNPTAFYLCASSQGANEAFFGQGTRLTVV.

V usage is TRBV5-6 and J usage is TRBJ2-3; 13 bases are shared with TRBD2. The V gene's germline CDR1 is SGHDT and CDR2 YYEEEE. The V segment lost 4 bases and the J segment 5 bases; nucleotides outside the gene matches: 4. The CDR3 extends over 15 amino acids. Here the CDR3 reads CASSPLAGGQDTQYF. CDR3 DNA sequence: TGTGCCAGCAGCCCACTAGCGGGGGGGCAAGATACGCAGTATTTT.

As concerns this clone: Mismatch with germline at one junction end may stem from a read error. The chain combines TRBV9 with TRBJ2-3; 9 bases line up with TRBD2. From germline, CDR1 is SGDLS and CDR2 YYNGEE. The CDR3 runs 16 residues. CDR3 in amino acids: CASSARGGTSKDTQYF. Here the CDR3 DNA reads TGTGCCAGCAGCGCCCGAGGGGGGACTAGCAAAGATACGCAGTATTTT.

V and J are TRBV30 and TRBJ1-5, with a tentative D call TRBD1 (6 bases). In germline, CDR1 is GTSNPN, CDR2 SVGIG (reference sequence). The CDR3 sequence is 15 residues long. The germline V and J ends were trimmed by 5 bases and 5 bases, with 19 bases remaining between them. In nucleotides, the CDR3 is TGTGCCTGGGATAATGGACAGAGGCTGTATCAGCCCCAGCATTTT. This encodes CAWDNGQRLYQPQHF. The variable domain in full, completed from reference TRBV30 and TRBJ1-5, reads SQTIHQWPATLVQPVGSPLSLECTVEGTSNPNLYWYRQAAGRGLQLLFYSVGIGQISSEVPQNLSASRPQDRQFILSSKKLLLSDSGFYLCAWDNGQRLYQPQHFGDGTRLSIL.

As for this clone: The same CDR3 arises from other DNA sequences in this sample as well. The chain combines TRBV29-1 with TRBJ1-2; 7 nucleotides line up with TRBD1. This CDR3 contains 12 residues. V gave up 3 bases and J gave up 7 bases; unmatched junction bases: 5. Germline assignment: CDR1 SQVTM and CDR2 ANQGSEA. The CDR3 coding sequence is TGCAGCGTTGAGGAGGGGGCCGGTGGCTACACCTTC. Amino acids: CSVEEGAGGYTF.

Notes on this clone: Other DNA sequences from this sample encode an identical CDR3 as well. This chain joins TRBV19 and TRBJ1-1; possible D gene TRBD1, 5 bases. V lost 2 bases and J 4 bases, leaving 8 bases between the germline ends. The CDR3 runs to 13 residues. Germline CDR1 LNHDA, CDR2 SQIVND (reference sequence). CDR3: CASSIQGSTEAFF. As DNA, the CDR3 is TGTGCCAGTAGTATACAGGGTTCCACTGAAGCTTTCTTT.

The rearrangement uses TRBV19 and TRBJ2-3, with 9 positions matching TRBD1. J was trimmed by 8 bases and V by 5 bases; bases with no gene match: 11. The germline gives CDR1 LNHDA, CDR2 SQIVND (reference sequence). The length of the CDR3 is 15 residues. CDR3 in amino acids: CASSRPGTGLGTQYF. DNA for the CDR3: TGTGCCAGTAGTCGACCCGGGACAGGGTTGGGTACGCAGTATTTT.

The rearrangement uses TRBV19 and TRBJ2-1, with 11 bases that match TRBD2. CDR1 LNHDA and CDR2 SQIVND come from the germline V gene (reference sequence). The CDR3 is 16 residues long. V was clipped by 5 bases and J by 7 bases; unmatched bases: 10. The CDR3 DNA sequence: TGTGCCAGTAGTGGAGCACTAGCGGGAGCGAAAAATGAGCAGTTCTTC. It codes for CASSGALAGAKNEQFF.

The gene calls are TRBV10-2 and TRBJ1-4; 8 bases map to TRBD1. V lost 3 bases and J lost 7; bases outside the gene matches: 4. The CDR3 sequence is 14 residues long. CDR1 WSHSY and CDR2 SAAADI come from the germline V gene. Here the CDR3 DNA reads TGCGCCAGCAGTGACAGGGGGCAGGGTGAAAAACTGTTTTTT. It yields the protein CASSDRGQGEKLFF.

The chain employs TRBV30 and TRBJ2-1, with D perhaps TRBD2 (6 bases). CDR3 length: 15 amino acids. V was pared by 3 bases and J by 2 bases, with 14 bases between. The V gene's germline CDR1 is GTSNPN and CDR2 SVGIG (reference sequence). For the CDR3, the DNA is TGTGCCTGGAGCGCGGGACTTGGGACCTACAATGAGCAGTTCTTC. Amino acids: CAWSAGLGTYNEQFF.

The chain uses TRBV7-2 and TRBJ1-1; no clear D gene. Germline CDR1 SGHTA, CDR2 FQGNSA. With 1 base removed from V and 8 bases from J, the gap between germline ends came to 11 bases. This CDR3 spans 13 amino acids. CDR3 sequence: CASSLGERAEAFF. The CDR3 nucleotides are TGTGCCAGCAGCTTAGGAGAGAGGGCCGAAGCTTTCTTT.

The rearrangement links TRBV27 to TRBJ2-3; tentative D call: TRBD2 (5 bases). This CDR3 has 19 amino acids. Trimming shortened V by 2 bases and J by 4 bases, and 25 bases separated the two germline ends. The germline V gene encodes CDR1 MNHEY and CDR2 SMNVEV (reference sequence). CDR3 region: CASSLRSLQTGSVPDTQYF. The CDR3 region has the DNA TGTGCCAGCAGTTTACGGTCCCTCCAGACGGGATCGGTCCCAGATACGCAGTATTTT.

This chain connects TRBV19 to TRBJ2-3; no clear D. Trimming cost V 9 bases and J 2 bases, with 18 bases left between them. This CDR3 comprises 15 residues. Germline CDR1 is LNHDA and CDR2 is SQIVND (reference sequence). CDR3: CASAERQRFTDTQYF. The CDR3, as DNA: TGTGCCAGCGCCGAGAGGCAGAGATTCACAGATACGCAGTATTTT.